A selection of T cell receptor beta chains follows, all from one sample in a study of blood T cell repertoires in COVID-19. Clones were read by immunoSEQ multiplex PCR, and TCRdb kept only the in-frame ones, dropping some. The table has more than 95,000 clones, 80% to 90% seen once. The sequencing sample was made of peripheral blood. All receptors derive from a woman aged 55-70 years with acute or convalescent COVID-19. Both conserved end residues are part of each CDR3. The order of the fields is clone size, D gene, CDR3 length, V gene, J gene, CDR3 DNA, CDR3 protein. The D gene is left open where the match is weak. Not every row has a clone size; where given, it reads once, few, many or a size class.

-,-,18,TRBV4-1,TRBJ1-2,-,CASSSGIWEREVNYGYTF
-,TRBD2,14,TRBV27,TRBJ2-7,TGTGCCAGCAGGGTCAGCGGGAGCCCCTACGAGCAGTACTTC,CASRVSGSPYEQYF
-,TRBD1,13,TRBV27,TRBJ1-2,TGTGCCAGCAGCCCGACAGGGGAGTATGGCTACACCTTC,CASSPTGEYGYTF
-,-,13,TRBV3-1/TRBV3-2,TRBJ2-7,TGTGCCAGCAGCCAAGCGGGTCCCTACGAGCAGTACTTC,CASSQAGPYEQYF
once,-,11,TRBV2,TRBJ2-5,TGTGCCAGCAGTGGAGAAGAGACCCAGTACTTC,CASSGEETQYF
-,-,15,TRBV11-2,TRBJ2-1,TGTGCCAGCACAACCGGGAGCATCCCGTACAATGAGCAGTTCTTC,CASTTGSIPYNEQFF
few,TRBD2,13,TRBV6-5,TRBJ2-5,TGTGCCTTCACTATAGCGGGAGTGGAGACCCAGTACTTC,CAFTIAGVETQYF
-,TRBD1,14,TRBV2,TRBJ1-4,TGTGCCAGCAGTGACAGGACAGGGAGTGAAAAACTGTTTTTT,CASSDRTGSEKLFF
few,TRBD2,17,TRBV7-9,TRBJ2-3,TGTGCCAGCAGCTTAGGGACTGCGGGAGGTAGCACAGATACGCAGTATTTT,CASSLGTAGGSTDTQYF
-,TRBD1,13,TRBV6-5,TRBJ1-1,TGTGCCAGCAGTAAGGGGGCGAACACTGAAGCTTTCTTT,CASSKGANTEAFF
-,-,13,TRBV3-1/TRBV3-2,TRBJ1-1,TGTGCCAGCAGCCGGAGGGGAACCACTGAAGCTTTCTTT,CASSRRGTTEAFF
-,TRBD2,15,TRBV20-1,TRBJ2-3,TGCAGTGCTAGTGCAGCGGGAGGGCCCCCAGATACGCAGTATTTT,CSASAAGGPPDTQYF
-,-,13,TRBV10-1,TRBJ2-3,TGCGCCAGCAGCCAGGCATCGGGGGATACGCAGTATTTT,CASSQASGDTQYF
-,-,17,TRBV11-2,TRBJ2-1,TGTGCCAGCAGCTTCAATCCTAGGCGGCGCTCCTACAATGAGCAGTTCTTC,CASSFNPRRRSYNEQFF
-,TRBD2,13,TRBV10-3,TRBJ2-7,TGTGCCATCAGTGGGCTAGCGGGAGACCGGCAGTACTTC,CAISGLAGDRQYF
-,TRBD1,17,TRBV2,TRBJ1-5,TGTGCCAGCAACAGGGACAGGGGGGCCCTAAGCAATCAGCCCCAGCATTTT,CASNRDRGALSNQPQHF
-,-,17,TRBV24-1,TRBJ2-2,TGTGCCACCAGTCACACGGGAGTTCTCGCGAACACCGGGGAGCTGTTTTTT,CATSHTGVLANTGELFF
-,-,14,TRBV18,TRBJ1-1,TGTGCCAGCTCAATATCACAGAGGAACACTGAAGCTTTCTTT,CASSISQRNTEAFF
-,-,13,TRBV12-3/TRBV12-4,TRBJ2-3,TGTGCCAGCAGGAGGGGGAGGGTTGATACGCAGTATTTT,CASRRGRVDTQYF
-,-,15,TRBV9,TRBJ1-1,TGTGCCAGCAGCTCACAGGGATTGGGTCGCACTGAAGCTTTCTTT,CASSSQGLGRTEAFF
-,-,10,TRBV5-1,TRBJ1-5,TGCGCCAGCGTTCCGCGCCCTCCGGATTTT,CASVPRPPDF
-,-,12,TRBV30,TRBJ2-2,TGTGCCTGGAGTTTGACAGGCGGGGAGCTGTTTTTT,CAWSLTGGELFF
-,-,13,TRBV12-3/TRBV12-4,TRBJ1-6,TGTGCCAGCAGTCAAATACAGAATTCACCCCTCCACTTT,CASSQIQNSPLHF
-,TRBD1,15,TRBV6-1,TRBJ1-5,TGTGCCAGCAGTGAAGACCCGGGACAGAATCAGCCCCAGCATTTT,CASSEDPGQNQPQHF
-,TRBD1,14,TRBV6-5,TRBJ1-6,TGTGCCAGCAGATCGACAGGGGGAGATTCACCCCTCCACTTT,CASRSTGGDSPLHF
few,TRBD1,15,TRBV5-6,TRBJ1-1,TGTGCCAGCAGCTTGACCGGGACAGGGGAATCTGAAGCTTTCTTT,CASSLTGTGESEAFF
-,-,14,TRBV19,TRBJ2-2,TGTGCCAGTAGTATGGGGGCAGGGGCAGGGGAGCTGTTTTTT,CASSMGAGAGELFF
-,-,17,TRBV7-8,TRBJ2-6,TGTGCCAGCAGTATCGCCGGCCAGGGCTCTGGGGCCAACGTCCTGACTTTC,CASSIAGQGSGANVLTF
-,TRBD1,12,TRBV24-1,TRBJ2-5,TGTGCCACGAGTACAGGGGTCGAGACCCAGTACTTC,CATSTGVETQYF
-,-,15,TRBV6-5,TRBJ2-7,TGTGCCAGCAGTTACTCGGGCCGGGGAACCTACGAGCAGTACTTC,CASSYSGRGTYEQYF
-,-,16,TRBV7-9,TRBJ1-6,TGTGCCAGCAGCTTAGCTGGAGGAAAAGGGCGTACACCCCTCCACTTT,CASSLAGGKGRTPLHF
-,-,13,TRBV10-3,TRBJ1-2,TGTGCCATCAGTGAGGAACCGGACTATGGCTACACCTTC,CAISEEPDYGYTF
-,TRBD1,16,TRBV3-1/TRBV3-2,TRBJ2-5,TGTGCCAGCAGCCAGTATCGGACAGGGGGAGAAGAGACCCAGTACTTC,CASSQYRTGGEETQYF
once,-,14,TRBV3-1/TRBV3-2,TRBJ2-7,TGTGCCAGCTCCTACGGGAATCCCCCCTACGAGCAGTACTTC,CASSYGNPPYEQYF
-,-,16,TRBV29-1,TRBJ1-2,TGCAGCGCTAGTCATCGGAGCTCCCCTAGGGGCTATGGCTACACCTTC,CSASHRSSPRGYGYTF
once,TRBD1,15,TRBV3-1/TRBV3-2,TRBJ1-4,TGTGCCAGCAGCCCCGCCCGAGGGGGCGCGGGAAAACTGTTTTTT,CASSPARGGAGKLFF
-,-,13,TRBV2,TRBJ1-3,TGTGCCAGCAGTGATTCTACTGGAAACACCATATATTTT,CASSDSTGNTIYF